The present TCR beta chain was sequenced within a study of siplizumab effects on memory and regulatory T cells. Study-wide results and limits: Proliferating Tregs in siplizumab cultures were never verified as suppressive. Relative to controls at roughly 26%, mappable alloreactive CD4+ clones exhibited a mean Treg-derived proportion of approximately 70% with siplizumab. Naive T cells were seemingly more diverse than memory cells, and major contributions to the alloresponse seemed to be made by them.

Details on this clone: Its antigen remains unidentified.

The CDR3 runs 11 residues. Germline lookup yields CDR1 LNHDA and CDR2 SQIVND (reference sequence). V lost 3 bases and J lost 5, with 4 bases in between. The assay looked at some 96,000 TCR templates in each sample. TCRdb's table, derived via immunoSEQ multiplex PCR, lists solely in-frame clones and lacks some. This table has around 110,000 clones, about 95% appearing once. The chain uses TRBV19 and TRBJ2-5, with D uncertain. The clonotype originates from a human donor in good health. Material for sequencing was non-Treg CD4+ T cells sorted from blood. The CDR3 spells CASSISETQYF. The CDR3 DNA is TGTGCCAGTAGTATCAGTGAGACCCAGTACTTC.